Shown below are 30 T cell receptor beta chains from a single sample sequenced in a study of tumor-infiltrating lymphocytes in primary liver carcinoma. Blood RNA originated from unsorted whole blood, with germline DNA additionally extracted. Total RNA amounting to 500 ng was the source from which TCR beta cDNA was made with a constant-region primer. Nested multiplex PCR, run for three rounds with slightly modified ARM-PCR, yielded TCR beta libraries. Amplification in the first two PCR rounds was performed using TRBV1-TRBV30 forward primers and a C-beta reverse primer for 10 cycles each. A single record per CDR3 protein comes from TCRdb applying MiXCR to the multiplex PCR reads. The sample carries nearly 200,000 distinct CDR3 sequences, around 60% recorded once. Material: peripheral blood. The receptors shown here come from a woman aged 60-75 years with primary liver carcinoma and hepatitis B virus infection.

The V call is TRBV12-5, the J call TRBJ2-2, with a possible D match to TRBD1 (5 bases). The CDR3 has 14 residues. Trimming took 5 bases from V and 5 from J, leaving 12 bases between them. CDR1 and CDR2 from the germline V gene are LGHNT and FRNRAP. CDR3 in DNA: TGTGCTAGTGGTCACCGACAGACAACCGGGGAGCTGTTTTTT. Amino acid sequence: CASGHRQTTGELFF. Full variable domain (missing parts from reference TRBV12-5 and TRBJ2-2): DARVTQTPRHKVTEMGQEVTMRCQPILGHNTVFWYRQTMMQGLELLAYFRNRAPLDDSGMPKDRFSAEMPDATLATLKIQPSEPRDSAVYFCASGHRQTTGELFFGEGSRLTVL.

Comments on this clonotype: A much larger clone differs from this one at a single base, so this may be a read error. This rearrangement joins TRBV6-1 to TRBJ2-7, with D maybe TRBD1 (6 bases). The germline V gene has CDR1 MNHNS and CDR2 SASEGT. The CDR3 is 13 amino acids. The CDR3, as DNA: TGTGCCAGCAACCTGGGACACCTCTACAAGCAGTACTTC. Its protein product is CASNLGHLYKQYF.

The chain carries TRBV5-1 and TRBJ2-2; D not certain. The CDR3 sequence is 14 residues long. V was trimmed by 1 base and J by 4 bases, leaving 8 bases between them. Germline V gives CDR1 SGHRS, CDR2 YFSETQ. The CDR3 is CASSLNVGTGELFF. The CDR3, as DNA: TGCGCCAGCAGCTTGAATGTTGGCACCGGGGAGCTGTTTTTT.

In this sample, this clonotype turned up once. Possible read error: a much larger clone is one base away. Here the CDR3 omits its conserved ending phenylalanine or tryptophan, so a read error is the likely source. The rearrangement links TRBV29-1 to TRBJ2-2, with 14 bases matching TRBD2. The CDR3 runs to 15 residues. V was clipped by 5 bases and J by 7 bases; unmatched bases: 6. Germline CDR1 and CDR2: SQVTM and ANQGSEA. CDR3 in amino acids: CSVSRGTSGGGELFL. CDR3 coding DNA: TGCAGCGTTTCGAGGGGGACTAGCGGGGGCGGGGAGCTGTTTTTG.

The gene calls are TRBV5-1 and TRBJ2-1, with 9 bases identical to TRBD2. V lost 0 bases, J lost 9 bases, and 7 bases stayed unmatched. Per germline, CDR1 SGHRS and CDR2 YFSETQ. This CDR3 spans 15 amino acids. In DNA, the CDR3 is TGCGCCAGCAGCTTGGTGTGGCGGGAGGGGCCTGAGCAGTTCTTC. It is translated as CASSLVWREGPEQFF.

Comments on this clonotype: An end of the junction does not agree with germline; a read error may underlie this. The V and J genes are TRBV29-1 and TRBJ2-5; the D gene is possibly TRBD2 (5 bases). The CDR3 extends over 12 amino acids. Germline V gene data show CDR1 as SQVTM and CDR2 as ANQGSEA. CDR3: CSAEVYQEIQYF. CDR3 in DNA: TGTAGCGCCGAGGTGTACCAAGAGATCCAGTACTTC.

This clonotype occurred many times. The J gene is TRBJ2-3, the V gene TRBV10-1; maybe TRBD1 (6 bases). This CDR3 spans 16 amino acids. Between the trimmed V and J ends, which lost 4 bases and 0 bases, there was a span of 14 bases. CDR1 WNHNN and CDR2 SYGVQD come from the germline V gene (reference sequence). CDR3 nucleotide sequence: TGCGCCAGCAGTGGGGGGACACCTTACAGCACAGATACGCAGTATTTT. Translation: CASSGGTPYSTDTQYF.

Concerning this clonotype itself: The CDR3 carries no conserved terminal phenylalanine or tryptophan, so it likely arises from a read error. It is unclear where the CDR3 begins or ends on the DNA, so no DNA is shown, and the CDR3 is as TCRdb lists it. This rearrangement joins TRBV29-1 to TRBJ2-2; TRBD1 is taken as the D call from the table, unchecked against the DNA. Germline V CDR1 and CDR2: SQVTM, ANQGSEA. With termini counted, the CDR3 has 12 amino acids. This CDR3 is CRGHSGTGELFL.

This clonotype was recorded a few times. The chain recombines TRBV30 with TRBJ1-4, with a weak D call TRBD1 (5 bases). Germline V gene lookup returns CDR1 GTSNPN and CDR2 SVGIG (reference sequence). V was trimmed by 1 base and J by 3 bases, leaving 15 bases between them. This CDR3 comprises 16 residues. The CDR3 sequence is CAWSAWGGVANEKLFF. The CDR3 DNA follows: TGTGCCTGGAGTGCCTGGGGGGGAGTAGCTAATGAAAAACTGTTTTTT.

This clonotype was seen a handful of times. V gene TRBV11-1 combines with J gene TRBJ2-1; possibly TRBD1 or TRBD2 for D (5 bases each). Germline lookup yields CDR1 SGHAT and CDR2 FQDESV (reference sequence). The CDR3 length is 15 residues. The V and J ends lost 1 base and 16 bases respectively, with 23 bases between them. Written as DNA, the CDR3 is TGTGCCAGCAGCTTAGGGGGGACGACCCACAATGAACAATTCTTC. The encoded protein is CASSLGGTTHNEQFF.

In the case of this clonotype: A single base separates this from a much larger clone, so it may be a read error. This sequence joins TRBV6-7 and TRBJ1-5; maybe TRBD1 (6 bases). TRBV6-7 has ORF status, its function being uncertain. The CDR3 totals 15 residues. DNA of the CDR3: TGTGCCAACAGTCCAAGGGGGGATAGCAATCAGCCCCAGCATTTT. It specifies CANSPRGDSNQPQHF.

Turning to this clonotype: With a much larger clone just one base away, this may be a read error. The chain recombines TRBV12-3 or TRBV12-4 with TRBJ2-3; D perhaps matches TRBD2 (6 bases). This CDR3 has 15 residues. Deletions cut 3 bases from V and 4 bases from J, with 14 bases between. CDR3 in DNA: TGTGCCAGCAGTTTGGACCAGGGAGGTCCAGATACGCAGTATTTT. It encodes CASSLDQGGPDTQYF.

Ten or more counts support this clonotype. This chain links TRBV12-3 or TRBV12-4 with TRBJ2-2; D is ambiguous. The CDR3 covers 12 residues. The ends were cut back, 7 bases at V and 3 bases at J, with 6 bases in the middle. The CDR3 DNA is TGTGCCAGCACCGTATACACCGGGGAGCTGTTTTTT. It translates to CASTVYTGELFF.

The V gene is TRBV14, the J gene TRBJ2-7; 10 bases match TRBD2. Per the germline V gene, CDR1 is SGHDN and CDR2 is FVKESK. The junction had 11 bases not matched to a gene; V was cut back by 0 bases and J by 6 bases. CDR3 length equals 17 residues. The CDR3 protein is CASSQDQRLAGVGEQYF. DNA of the CDR3: TGTGCCAGCAGCCAAGATCAGCGGCTAGCGGGAGTCGGCGAGCAGTACTTC.

Notes on this clonotype: A much bigger clone sits one base away, suggesting this may be a read error. This CDR3 reads CDSSQELAAYYNEQFF. CDR3 sequence (DNA): TGTGACAGCAGCCAAGAACTAGCGGCATACTACAATGAGCAGTTCTTC. The chain combines TRBV14 with TRBJ2-1, with TRBD2 identical over 8 bases. The CDR3 covers 16 residues. Germline lookup yields CDR1 SGHDN and CDR2 FVKESK.

This rearrangement joins TRBV5-1 to TRBJ2-7; D unclear. The V end was cut by 1 base, the J end by 0 bases, with 5 bases between. The CDR3 totals 13 residues. Germline assignment: CDR1 SGHRS and CDR2 YFSETQ. The CDR3 nucleotides read TGCGCCAGCAGCTTGACTAACTCCTACGAGCAGTACTTC. This codes for CASSLTNSYEQYF.

Details on this clonotype: Its ends do not fully match the called genes, so a read error is possible. CDR3 bases: TGCGCCAGCAGCTTGTTTTCGGTTTGGGACAGCTCCTACGAGGAGTACTTC. Translating gives CASSLFSVWDSSYEEYF. The chain has TRBV5-1 and TRBJ2-7, with 7 bases fitting TRBD1. Germline lookup yields CDR1 SGHRS and CDR2 YFSETQ. The CDR3 has 17 residues.

This clonotype was recorded many times. This rearrangement joins TRBV29-1 to TRBJ2-5; tentatively, D is TRBD1 (5 bases). The CDR3 totals 14 residues. V lost 3 bases and J 5 bases, leaving 16 bases between the germline ends. The V gene's germline CDR1 is SQVTM and CDR2 ANQGSEA. CDR3 loop: CSVDPGKGWETQYF. In nucleotides, the CDR3 is TGCAGCGTTGACCCCGGCAAGGGGTGGGAGACCCAGTACTTC.

This clonotype was seen a few times. The chain uses TRBV6-6 and TRBJ1-4; possible D gene TRBD1, 5 bases. V dropped 2 bases and J dropped 7 bases, with 11 bases sitting between them. Germline lookup yields CDR1 MNHNY and CDR2 SVGAGI (reference sequence). The CDR3 runs 14 residues. The CDR3 DNA reads TGTGCCAGCAGTTACGGGGCGGCGGGTGAAAAACTGTTTTTT. Its protein is CASSYGAAGEKLFF.

The CDR3 loop reads CSVELRIGTYGYTF. CDR3 sequence (DNA): TGCAGCGTTGAACTTAGGATTGGAACCTATGGCTACACCTTC. The rearrangement uses TRBV29-1 and TRBJ1-2; D call uncertain. From germline, CDR1 is SQVTM and CDR2 ANQGSEA. The germline V and J ends were trimmed by 2 bases and 4 bases, with 14 bases remaining between them. This CDR3 region has 14 residues. The entire variable domain, with the rest obtained from reference TRBV29-1 and TRBJ1-2, is as follows: SAVISQKPSRDICQRGTSLTIQCQVDSQVTMMFWYRQQPGQSLTLIATANQGSEATYESGFVIDKFPISRPNLTFSTLTVSNMSPEDSSIYLCSVELRIGTYGYTFGSGTRLTVV.

Details on this clonotype: A much larger clone lies one base from this, so it may be a read error. J is TRBJ1-1 and V is TRBV29-1; 7 bases are a match to TRBD1. Trimming took 7 bases from V and 1 from J; bases not matched to a gene: 3. Looked up from germline, CDR1 is SQVTM and CDR2 is ANQGSEA. The CDR3 is 12 amino acids. The CDR3 region is CSEDRTNTEAFF. The CDR3 bases are TGCAGCGAGGACAGGACGAACACTGAAGCTTTCTTT.

This clonotype has ten or more counts. The chain carries TRBV6-5 and TRBJ2-7, with 9 bases lining up with TRBD1. Per the germline V gene, CDR1 is MNHEY and CDR2 is SVGAGI. V lost 2 bases and J lost 5; bases outside the gene matches: 4. The CDR3 spans 14 residues. In DNA, the CDR3 is TGTGCCAGCAGTTACCGGACAGGGGTCCACGAGCAGTACTTC. Encoded protein: CASSYRTGVHEQYF.

Note on this clonotype: This may be a read error: a much more frequent sequence differs by one nucleotide. The chain links TRBV6-1 to TRBJ2-5, with TRBD2 matching 8 bases. Germline CDR1 and CDR2: MNHNS and SASEGT. The CDR3 sequence is 17 residues long. The CDR3 loop reads CVSSGLAGGGPGETQYF. The CDR3 bases are TGTGTCAGCAGCGGACTAGCTGGGGGAGGGCCGGGAGAGACCCAGTACTTC.

Worth noting for this clonotype: A read error may be the cause here, since a much bigger clone is one base away. The chain links TRBV28 to TRBJ2-3; possible D gene TRBD2, 6 bases. V was pared by 10 bases and J by 5 bases, with 19 bases between. Germline values: CDR1 MDHEN, CDR2 SYDVKM. This CDR3 is built from 14 residues. In DNA, the CDR3 is TGTGCCATCAGAACGGGACTCTTTGTAGATACGCAGTATTTT. Translation gives CAIRTGLFVDTQYF.

The sample holds one count of this clonotype. The chain is built from TRBV20-1 and TRBJ2-3; 7 bases match TRBD2. The CDR3 contains 15 residues. V trimming: 6 bases; J trimming: 2 bases; junction bases outside the gene matches: 11. Germline V lookup: CDR1 DFQATT, CDR2 SNEGSKA (reference sequence). The chain's CDR3 is CSAEMGLAATDTQYF. The CDR3, as DNA: TGCAGTGCCGAGATGGGGCTAGCGGCCACAGATACGCAGTATTTT.

On this clonotype: A clone one base away is much larger, so this may be a read error. The chain joins TRBV6-5 to TRBJ2-7; the D is unclear. CDR3 length equals 14 residues. Germline V gives CDR1 MNHEY, CDR2 SVGAGI. CDR3 residues: CANSYKPILYEQYF. The CDR3 bases are TGTGCCAACAGTTACAAACCAATACTCTACGAGCAGTACTTC.

Concerning this clonotype: Being one base from a much bigger clone, this may be a read error. The DNA for the CDR3 is TGTACCAGCAGGACTAGCGGTTCCTACAATGAGCAGTTCTTC. It codes for CTSRTSGSYNEQFF. The chain has TRBV6-2 or TRBV6-3 and TRBJ2-1; 10 nucleotides line up with TRBD2. Germline CDR1 reads MNHEY; CDR2 reads SVGEGT. The CDR3 covers 14 residues.

This clonotype was seen only a few times. V is TRBV7-9 and J is TRBJ1-4; D might be TRBD1 (6 bases). The CDR3 consists of 17 residues. Germline V gene data show CDR1 as SEHNR and CDR2 as FQNEAQ (reference sequence). V lost 4 bases to trimming and J lost 7 bases, with 22 bases between them. CDR3 nucleotide sequence: TGTGCCAGCAGCTCTTTAGCCTCAGGGGCGCGGGGTGAAAAACTGTTTTTT. Amino acids: CASSSLASGARGEKLFF.

On this clonotype: A much larger clone differs by one base, so this may be a read error. The CDR3 DNA follows: TGCAGCGTTGTCGGAGGGCGGGGGAACACTGAAACTTTCTTT. Translated: CSVVGGRGNTETFF. The chain carries TRBV29-1 and TRBJ1-1, with D possibly being TRBD1 (5 bases). This CDR3 is 14 amino acids long. CDR1 is SQVTM and CDR2 is ANQGSEA in the germline V gene.

This clonotype appeared many times. This chain joins TRBV6-6 and TRBJ2-3; D not certain. Germline loops: CDR1 MNHNY, CDR2 SVGAGI (reference sequence). The length of the CDR3 is 12 residues. The V and J ends lost 2 bases and 3 bases respectively, with 3 bases between them. CDR3 in DNA: TGTGCCAGCAGTTACCAGACAGATACGCAGTATTTT. Translation gives CASSYQTDTQYF.